Below, 4 T cell receptor beta chains from the same sample are listed, as sequenced in a study of blood T cell repertoires in COVID-19. Here immunoSEQ multiplex PCR was the method, and the copy in TCRdb shows in-frame clones only, minus some. The sample contains about 78,000 clones, 90% of which appear only once. Sequenced: peripheral blood. The receptors stem from a woman aged 45-65 years in a cohort sampled during active COVID-19.

The chain recombines TRBV3-1 (or the pseudogene TRBV3-2) with TRBJ1-2; 7 nucleotides agree with TRBD1. Germline CDR1 LGHDT, CDR2 YNNKEL (reference sequence). The CDR3 is 12 residues long. J was trimmed by 13 bases and V by 1 base; bases with no gene match: 6. CDR3 DNA sequence: TGTGCCAGCAGCCAAGGGGGACAGTGGCCCACCTTC. As protein: CASSQGGQWPTF.

This CDR3 is CASSLAAGGAAFF. The CDR3 DNA is TGTGCCAGCAGCCTAGCGGCAGGCGGCGCAGCTTTCTTT. This chain joins TRBV7-3 and TRBJ1-1; D ambiguous. V was shortened by 5 bases and J by 10 bases, with 17 bases between the two germline ends. The CDR3 is made up of 13 amino acids. Looked up from germline, CDR1 is SGHTA and CDR2 is FQGTGA.

The chain joins TRBV28 to TRBJ2-1; 12 nucleotides line up with TRBD1. Germline V gene lookup returns CDR1 MDHEN and CDR2 SYDVKM. This CDR3 is built from 16 residues. J lost 10 bases, V lost 6 bases, and 13 bases had no gene match. The CDR3 sequence: CASSWAGDRGQREQFF. In DNA form, the CDR3 reads TGTGCCAGCAGCTGGGCTGGGGACAGGGGGCAGCGGGAGCAGTTCTTC.

This chain links TRBV7-9 with TRBJ2-6, with D maybe TRBD2 (5 bases). Germline values: CDR1 SEHNR, CDR2 FQNEAQ (reference sequence). This CDR3 comprises 13 residues. The germline V and J ends were trimmed by 10 bases and 0 bases, with 7 bases remaining between them. CDR3 residues: CAKRNSGANVLTF. The DNA for the CDR3 is TGTGCCAAGCGGAACTCTGGGGCCAACGTCCTGACTTTC.